Below are 19 T cell receptor beta chains sequenced from a single sample in a study of blood T cell repertoires in COVID-19 (dated by TCRdb to 2020 to 2021). The receptor library was made with the immunoSEQ multiplex PCR assay. Held by TCRdb, this immuneACCESS table contains in-frame sequences only and omits some clones. Under half of the omission traces to an unresolved V gene where checked; the cause of the rest is unknown. This sample holds roughly 400,000 clones; approximately 90% were observed only once. Together, the top ten hold more than 0.85% of the sample. Sequenced material: PBMCs or T cells enriched from blood (not recorded which). Receptor source: a woman between 35 and 50 years old who had been exposed to COVID-19.

The chain combines TRBV11-2 with TRBJ1-3, with no clear D. CDR3 length equals 14 residues. V shed 1 base and J shed 1 base, with 5 bases lying between them. Germline-derived CDR1 and CDR2 are SGHAT and FQNNGV. CDR3 DNA: TGTGCCAGCAGCTTAGGCAGTTCTGGAAACACCATATATTTT. Translating it yields CASSLGSSGNTIYF.

The rearrangement joins TRBV27 to TRBJ2-4; 11 positions agree with TRBD1. This CDR3 region has 15 residues. Germline V gene data show CDR1 as MNHEY and CDR2 as SMNVEV (reference sequence). With V trimmed by 5 bases and J by 9 bases, 9 bases remained unmatched. In DNA, the CDR3 is TGTGCCAGCAGTATGGGGACAGGGGGTTGGAGCATTCAGTACTTC. It specifies CASSMGTGGWSIQYF.

The chain couples TRBV2 to TRBJ1-1; 10 bases agree with TRBD1. The length of the CDR3 is 13 residues. Germline loops: CDR1 SNHLY, CDR2 FYNNEI. V gave up 8 bases and J gave up 2 bases; unmatched junction bases: 2. CDR3 sequence (DNA): TGTGCCAGCCGGACAGGGGGAAACACTGAAGCTTTCTTT. It codes for CASRTGGNTEAFF.

The chain carries TRBV5-4 and TRBJ1-2, with 8 bases matching TRBD1. Germline V gene sequence: CDR1 SGHNT, CDR2 YYREEE (reference sequence). V lost 0 bases and J lost 4; bases outside the gene matches: 8. There are 16 residues in the CDR3. This CDR3 is CASSLAPTGGVYGYTF. DNA for the CDR3: TGTGCCAGCAGCTTGGCCCCCACAGGGGGTGTCTATGGCTACACCTTC.

The V gene is TRBV18, the J gene TRBJ1-3; 8 positions match TRBD1. The ends lost 1 base at V and 4 bases at J; junction bases unmatched: 9. Germline V lookup: CDR1 KGHSH, CDR2 LQKENI. CDR3 length equals 17 residues. CDR3 loop: CASSPLATGAAGNTIYF. The DNA of the CDR3 is TGTGCCAGCTCACCACTGGCGACAGGGGCTGCCGGAAACACCATATATTTT.

The rearrangement links TRBV20-1 to TRBJ2-1, with 7 nucleotides matching TRBD1. With V trimmed by 4 bases and J by 8 bases, 2 bases remained unmatched. CDR1 and CDR2 (germline): DFQATT, SNEGSKA (reference sequence). The CDR3 spans 11 residues. CDR3 residues: CSANRGDEQFF. DNA of the CDR3: TGCAGTGCTAACAGGGGTGATGAGCAGTTCTTC.

This clone occurred once. The DNA for the CDR3 is TGTGCCAGCAGTGCGACTAGCGGGGGGCCAAATGAGCAGTTCTTC. Its protein is CASSATSGGPNEQFF. The chain employs TRBV2 and TRBJ2-1; 13 nucleotides agree with TRBD2. The germline V gene encodes CDR1 SNHLY and CDR2 FYNNEI. The V gene end was trimmed by 4 bases and the J gene end by 7 bases; junction bases not matched to a gene: 4. The CDR3 length is 15 residues.

The chain recombines TRBV7-9 with TRBJ2-2, with a possible D match to TRBD1 (6 bases). The CDR3 contains 17 residues. Trimming cost V 5 bases and J 4 bases, with 20 bases left between them. Germline CDR1 and CDR2: SEHNR and FQNEAQ (reference sequence). The CDR3 nucleotides read TGTGCCAGCAGCCCGGGGCAGGGGATGGCACCCACCGGGGAGCTGTTTTTT. Translation: CASSPGQGMAPTGELFF.

CDR3 residues: CATSDLTGGYGYTF. CDR3 coding DNA: TGTGCCACCAGTGACCTCACAGGGGGTTATGGCTACACCTTC. The V gene is TRBV24-1, the J gene TRBJ1-2; 8 positions agree with TRBD1. Trimming cost V 4 bases and J 5 bases; bases outside gene matches: 5. In germline, CDR1 is KGHDR, CDR2 SFDVKD. This CDR3 region has 14 residues.

This chain connects TRBV7-2 to TRBJ2-7; TRBD2 agrees at 7 bases. Germline-derived CDR1 and CDR2 are SGHTA and FQGNSA. The junction had 8 bases not matched to a gene; V was cut back by 3 bases and J by 6 bases. CDR3 length: 14 residues. This CDR3 reads CASSFGGSLAEQYF. The CDR3 nucleotides read TGTGCCAGCAGCTTTGGCGGGAGTCTGGCCGAGCAGTACTTC.

The chain has TRBV5-5 and TRBJ1-1; 8 bases are a match to TRBD1. Germline V gives CDR1 SGHKS, CDR2 YYEKEE (reference sequence). This CDR3 spans 16 amino acids. V lost 5 bases to trimming and J lost 1 base; unmatched junction nucleotides: 10. CDR3 sequence (DNA): TGTGCCAGCAGTTATCAGGGGGCAACGGGGAACACTGAAGCTTTCTTT. This encodes CASSYQGATGNTEAFF.

The genes are TRBV2 and TRBJ1-1; possible D gene TRBD1, 5 bases. Looked up from germline, CDR1 is SNHLY and CDR2 is FYNNEI. The CDR3 is made up of 13 amino acids. V gave up 11 bases and J gave up 4 bases, with 17 bases separating them. CDR3 sequence reads: CAPRKGPGTEAFF. The DNA of the CDR3 is TGTGCCCCCAGGAAGGGGCCCGGCACTGAAGCTTTCTTT. Looking up the rest from reference TRBV2 and TRBJ1-1 gives the full variable domain: EPEVTQTPSHQVTQMGQEVILRCVPISNHLYFYWYRQILGQKVEFLVSFYNNEISEKSEIFDDQFSVERPDGSNFTLKIRSTKLEDSAMYFCAPRKGPGTEAFFGQGTRLTVV.

The chain links TRBV23-1 to TRBJ1-1; possible D gene TRBD1, 6 bases. TRBV23-1 is sorted into the ORF group, with uncertain function. Trimming took 6 bases from V and 7 from J, leaving 24 bases between them. CDR3 length: 16 residues. In nucleotides, the CDR3 is TGCGCCAGCAGCGAAGCCCCAGACAGGTTGTTTAGTGAAGCTTTCTTT. As protein: CASSEAPDRLFSEAFF.

The chain joins TRBV18 to TRBJ1-2, with TRBD1 identical over 7 bases. The V gene end was trimmed by 2 bases and the J gene end by 6 bases; junction bases not matched to a gene: 12. The CDR3 runs 16 residues. Germline V gives CDR1 KGHSH, CDR2 LQKENI. The CDR3 DNA follows: TGTGCCAGCTCACCAGTACAGGGGTTAAGGCTAGATGGCTACACCTTC. It specifies CASSPVQGLRLDGYTF.

The chain uses TRBV6-2 or TRBV6-3 and TRBJ2-6, with D hard to call. This CDR3 contains 17 residues. Trimming took 6 bases from V and 3 from J, leaving 18 bases between them. Per the germline V gene, CDR1 is MNHEY and CDR2 is SVGEGT. In DNA, the CDR3 is TGTGCCAGCAGCCCACTCGAGAATTGGAGTGGGGCCAACGTCCTGACTTTC. Translated: CASSPLENWSGANVLTF.

The J gene is TRBJ1-2, the V gene TRBV10-3; no reliable D call. The germline V and J ends were trimmed by 0 bases and 8 bases, with 7 bases remaining between them. Germline assignment: CDR1 ENHRY and CDR2 SYGVKD. The CDR3 is 12 amino acids. The CDR3 DNA reads TGTGCCATCAGTGAGTCGATGAGGGGCTACACCTTC. Translating it yields CAISESMRGYTF.

The genes are TRBV10-1 and TRBJ1-1; the match to TRBD1 covers 11 bases. The CDR3 contains 15 residues. J lost 0 bases, V lost 6 bases, and 3 bases had no gene match. Germline CDR1 and CDR2: WNHNN and SYGVQD (reference sequence). The CDR3 region is CASRGDRGMNTEAFF. The DNA for the CDR3 is TGCGCCAGCAGGGGGGACAGGGGGATGAACACTGAAGCTTTCTTT.

This chain joins TRBV10-3 and TRBJ2-3, with 16 bases that match TRBD2. J gave up 5 bases and V 6 bases, and 5 bases lay outside the gene matches. From germline, CDR1 is ENHRY and CDR2 SYGVKD. The CDR3 runs to 16 residues. Here the CDR3 reads CAISGTSGRAIDTQYF. CDR3 DNA: TGTGCCATCAGCGGGACTAGCGGGAGGGCCATAGATACGCAGTATTTT.

The rearrangement joins TRBV6-1 to TRBJ1-1, with a tentative D call TRBD1 (5 bases). CDR1 MNHNS and CDR2 SASEGT come from the germline V gene. The CDR3 consists of 15 residues. The V gene lost 0 bases and the J gene lost 4 bases, with 12 bases spanning the gap. The DNA for the CDR3 is TGTGCCAGCAGTGAAGCCCAAGGGGTTGGCACTGAAGCTTTCTTT. It specifies CASSEAQGVGTEAFF.